This TCR beta chain was sequenced for a study of OX40 agonist ivuxolimab in advanced cancers. Sequencing used immunoSEQ multiplex PCR; TCRdb keeps in-frame clones, though not all of them. The sample has roughly 49,000 clones, around nine tenths seen once. This clone is medium-sized in the sample. Specimen: CD4+ or CD8+ T cells sorted from blood, collected in a trial of the OX40 agonist ivuxolimab. The sequence was obtained from an adult with an advanced solid tumor such as melanoma, head and neck, liver or kidney cancer.

CDR3 loop: CASSQDTGGWEKLFF. DNA of the CDR3: TGCGCCAGCAGCCAAGATACAGGGGGTTGGGAAAAACTGTTTTTT. The chain combines TRBV4-3 with TRBJ1-4, with 8 nucleotides matching TRBD1. The CDR3 is 15 amino acids. Germline V CDR1 and CDR2: LGHNA, YSLEER. Trimming took 0 bases from V and 8 from J; bases not matched to a gene: 5.